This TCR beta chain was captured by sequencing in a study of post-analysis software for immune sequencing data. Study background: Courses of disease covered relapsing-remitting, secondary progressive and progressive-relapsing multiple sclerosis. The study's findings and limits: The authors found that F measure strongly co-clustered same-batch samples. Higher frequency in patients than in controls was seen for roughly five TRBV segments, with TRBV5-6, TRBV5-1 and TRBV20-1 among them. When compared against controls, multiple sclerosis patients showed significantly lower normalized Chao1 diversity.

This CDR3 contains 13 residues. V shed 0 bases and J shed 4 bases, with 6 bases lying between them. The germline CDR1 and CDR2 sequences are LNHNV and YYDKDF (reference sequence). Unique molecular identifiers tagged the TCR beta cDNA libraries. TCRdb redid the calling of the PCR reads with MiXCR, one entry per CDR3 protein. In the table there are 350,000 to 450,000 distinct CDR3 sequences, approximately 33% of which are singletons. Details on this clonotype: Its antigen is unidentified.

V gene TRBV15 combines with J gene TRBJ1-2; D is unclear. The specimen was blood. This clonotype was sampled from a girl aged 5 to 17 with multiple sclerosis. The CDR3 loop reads CATSRDDRYGYTF. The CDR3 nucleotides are TGTGCCACCAGCAGAGACGACCGCTATGGCTACACCTTC. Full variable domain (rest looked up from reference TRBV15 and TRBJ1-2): DAMVIQNPRYQVTQFGKPVTLSCSQTLNHNVMYWYQQKSSQAPKLLFHYYDKDFNNEADTPDNFQSRRPNTSFCFLDIRSPGLGDTAMYLCATSRDDRYGYTFGSGTRLTVV.